Listed here are 21 T cell receptor beta chains from one sample, sequenced in a study of cytomegalovirus exposure and HLA in healthy donors. The PCR made use of 60 Vbeta and 13 Jbeta primers. TCRdb keeps only in-frame clones here, not all; method: immunoSEQ multiplex PCR. Of under 200,000 clones listed, about 80% are singletons. What was sequenced was PBMCs. All receptors derive from a woman younger than 45 in good health and CMV-seropositive.

V and J are TRBV9 and TRBJ2-3; D gene ambiguous. V gave up 4 bases and J gave up 2 bases, with 8 bases separating them. CDR3 length: 13 amino acids. The germline gives CDR1 SGDLS, CDR2 YYNGEE. The chain's CDR3 is CASSLALTDTQYF. CDR3 coding DNA: TGTGCCAGCAGCTTAGCCCTCACAGATACGCAGTATTTT. The whole variable domain, remainder taken from reference TRBV9 and TRBJ2-3, is DSGVTQTPKHLITATGQRVTLRCSPRSGDLSVYWYQQSLDQGLQFLIQYYNGEERAKGNILERFSAQQFPDLHSELNLSSLELGDSALYFCASSLALTDTQYFGPGTRLTVL.

The CDR3 loop is CASSLRLSGGRNIQYF. CDR3 coding DNA: TGTGCCAGCAGTTTAAGGTTGAGCGGGGGGAGGAACATTCAGTACTTC. The chain has TRBV27 and TRBJ2-4; 9 positions match TRBD2. Germline values: CDR1 MNHEY, CDR2 SMNVEV (reference sequence). The V gene end was trimmed by 2 bases and the J gene end by 7 bases; junction bases not matched to a gene: 9. The CDR3 extends over 16 amino acids.

The chain couples TRBV6-5 to TRBJ2-7, with D maybe TRBD1 (5 bases). CDR1 and CDR2 (germline): MNHEY, SVGAGI. The CDR3 totals 14 residues. Trimming left V 2 bases short and J 4 bases short, with 12 bases between. The CDR3 nucleotides are TGTGCCAGCAGTTACGAGGCAGGGCCTTACGAGCAGTACTTC. Protein product: CASSYEAGPYEQYF.

The rearrangement uses TRBV5-4 and TRBJ2-7; 7 nucleotides match TRBD2. After removal of 1 base from V and 2 bases from J, the junction contained 3 bases not matched to a gene. Germline-derived CDR1 and CDR2 are SGHNT and YYREEE (reference sequence). The length of the CDR3 is 14 residues. The CDR3 nucleotides read TGTGCCAGCAGCTTGAGGGAGGGTACCTACGAGCAGTACTTC. This gives the protein CASSLREGTYEQYF. Full variable domain (missing parts from reference TRBV5-4 and TRBJ2-7): ETGVTQSPTHLIKTRGQQVTLRCSSQSGHNTVSWYQQALGQGPQFIFQYYREEENGRGNFPPRFSGLQFPNYSSELNVNALELDDSALYLCASSLREGTYEQYFGPGTRLTVT.

This sequence joins TRBV5-1 and TRBJ2-5; D is unclear. Trimming shortened V by 0 bases and J by 2 bases, and 8 bases separated the two germline ends. The CDR3 is made up of 14 amino acids. Germline loops: CDR1 SGHRS, CDR2 YFSETQ. The CDR3 DNA reads TGCGCCAGCAGCTTGGGGGCCAAACAAGAGACCCAGTACTTC. It encodes CASSLGAKQETQYF.

About this clone itself: Mismatch with germline at one junction end may stem from a read error. The chain joins TRBV6-1 to TRBJ1-5, with 10 bases that match TRBD1. Germline V CDR1 and CDR2: MNHNS, SASEGT. This CDR3 comprises 16 residues. The CDR3 loop is CASSELGQGSNRPQHF. The DNA for the CDR3 is TGTGCCAGCAGTGAACTGGGACAGGGGAGCAATCGGCCCCAGCATTTT.

This clone was observed once. In the same sample, other DNA sequences code for this CDR3. This chain connects TRBV13 to TRBJ2-3; weak D call: TRBD1 (6 bases). Germline lookup yields CDR1 PRHDT and CDR2 FYEKMQ (reference sequence). CDR3 length: 15 residues. The germline V and J ends were trimmed by 3 bases and 0 bases, with 10 bases remaining between them. The CDR3 protein is CASSFRTVSTDTQYF. In nucleotides, the CDR3 is TGTGCCAGCAGCTTTCGGACAGTGAGCACAGATACGCAGTATTTT.

V usage is TRBV6-5 and J usage is TRBJ1-2; TRBD1 aligns across 7 bases. V dropped 2 bases and J dropped 4; count of bases not matched to a gene: 7. Germline-derived CDR1 and CDR2 are MNHEY and SVGAGI. The CDR3 is 15 residues long. The CDR3 protein is CASSYGATGTYGYTF. Written as DNA, the CDR3 is TGTGCCAGCAGTTACGGGGCGACAGGGACCTATGGCTACACCTTC.

The J gene is TRBJ1-4, the V gene TRBV28, with a tentative D call TRBD1 (6 bases). The CDR3 is 14 residues long. Per the germline V gene, CDR1 is MDHEN and CDR2 is SYDVKM. Trimming took 4 bases from V and 6 from J, leaving 12 bases between them. The CDR3 loop reads CASSYRAGDEKLFF. The DNA for the CDR3 is TGTGCCAGCAGTTACAGGGCAGGAGATGAAAAACTGTTTTTT. Full variable domain (rest looked up from reference TRBV28 and TRBJ1-4): DVKVTQSSRYLVKRTGEKVFLECVQDMDHENMFWYRQDPGLGLRLIYFSYDVKMKEKGDIPEGYSVSREKKERFSLILESASTNQTSMYLCASSYRAGDEKLFFGSGTQLSVL.

On this clone: This sample includes further DNA sequences coding for the same CDR3. The V call is TRBV5-1, the J call TRBJ1-2; the match to TRBD1 covers 10 bases. V lost 2 bases to trimming and J lost 8 bases; unmatched junction nucleotides: 3. Looked up from germline, CDR1 is SGHRS and CDR2 is YFSETQ. There are 13 residues in the CDR3. CDR3 sequence (DNA): TGCGCCAGCAGCTTTGGACAGGGGGGGGGCTACACCTTC. Amino acid sequence: CASSFGQGGGYTF.

The chain uses TRBV5-4 and TRBJ1-1; D is unresolved. The CDR3 has 14 residues. The V and J ends lost 2 bases and 6 bases respectively, with 14 bases between them. CDR1 SGHNT and CDR2 YYREEE come from the germline V gene (reference sequence). This CDR3 is CASSLEGSRPEAFF. CDR3 coding DNA: TGTGCCAGCAGCTTAGAGGGTAGTCGACCTGAAGCTTTCTTT.

The genes are TRBV28 and TRBJ2-5; perhaps TRBD1 as D (5 bases). This CDR3 comprises 14 residues. Germline assignment: CDR1 MDHEN and CDR2 SYDVKM. Trimming removed 6 bases from V and 2 bases from J, with 13 bases in between. The CDR3, as DNA: TGTGCCAGCAGCCCAGGGCCCTTGCAAGAGACCCAGTACTTC. Protein: CASSPGPLQETQYF.

V usage is TRBV10-3 and J usage is TRBJ2-7; D is perhaps TRBD1 (6 bases). From germline, CDR1 is ENHRY and CDR2 SYGVKD. V dropped 6 bases and J dropped 0 bases, with 15 bases sitting between them. The CDR3 is 15 amino acids. Here the CDR3 reads CAIRGQEPRSYEQYF. DNA for the CDR3: TGTGCCATCAGGGGACAAGAACCCCGCTCCTACGAGCAGTACTTC.

V is TRBV11-2 and J is TRBJ2-1; 7 bases are a match to TRBD2. Germline values: CDR1 SGHAT, CDR2 FQNNGV. Germline trimming cut 4 bases from V and 9 bases from J; bases unmatched to any gene: 15. This CDR3 has 16 amino acids. CDR3 coding DNA: TGTGCCAGCAGCTCCCGCGAGCGGGAATTATCCAGTGAGCAGTTCTTC. The encoded protein is CASSSRERELSSEQFF.

V and J are TRBV5-5 and TRBJ2-5; tentatively, D is TRBD1 (5 bases). CDR3 size: 16 residues. Germline lookup yields CDR1 SGHKS and CDR2 YYEKEE (reference sequence). V lost 1 base and J 0 bases, leaving 13 bases between the germline ends. The CDR3 DNA follows: TGTGCCAGCAGCTTGCAGGGCAGGGCGTACCAAGAGACCCAGTACTTC. It translates to CASSLQGRAYQETQYF.

V is TRBV7-2 and J is TRBJ2-3; 7 bases fit TRBD1. There are 15 residues in the CDR3. With V trimmed by 2 bases and J by 2 bases, 4 bases remained unmatched. From germline, CDR1 is SGHTA and CDR2 FQGNSA. CDR3 region: CASSLRGQYTDTQYF. The CDR3 bases are TGTGCCAGCAGCTTACGGGGACAGTACACAGATACGCAGTATTTT.

The CDR3 here is CASSERTADQPQHF. Here the CDR3 DNA reads TGTGCCAGCAGTGAACGGACAGCCGATCAGCCCCAGCATTTT. The chain employs TRBV2 and TRBJ1-5; weak D call: TRBD1 (6 bases). The CDR3 length is 14 residues. V lost 2 bases to trimming and J lost 5 bases, with 10 bases between them. Germline V gene sequence: CDR1 SNHLY, CDR2 FYNNEI. Full variable domain (remainder filled in from reference TRBV2 and TRBJ1-5): EPEVTQTPSHQVTQMGQEVILRCVPISNHLYFYWYRQILGQKVEFLVSFYNNEISEKSEIFDDQFSVERPDGSNFTLKIRSTKLEDSAMYFCASSERTADQPQHFGDGTRLSIL.

The chain has TRBV6-5 and TRBJ2-5; TRBD1 aligns across 9 bases. Judging by the DNA end, TRBJ2-7 fits better; the J call may be wrong. Looked up from germline, CDR1 is MNHEY and CDR2 is SVGAGI. The CDR3 is 15 amino acids. The CDR3 coding sequence is TGTGCCAGCAGCAACACCGGGACAGGGCCCTACGAGCAGTACTTC. It is translated as CASSNTGTGPYEQYF.

This chain uses TRBV4-1 with TRBJ1-3; D not resolved. Germline assignment: CDR1 MGHRA and CDR2 YSYEKL. Deletions cut 3 bases from V and 8 bases from J, with 17 bases between. The CDR3 totals 15 residues. The CDR3 spells CASSHSTSLVYTIYF. CDR3 in DNA: TGCGCCAGCAGCCATTCGACTTCTTTGGTTTACACCATATATTTT.

The rearrangement uses TRBV4-3 and TRBJ2-3; tentative D call: TRBD1 (6 bases). The CDR3 runs 18 residues. V lost 0 bases and J lost 2, with 18 bases in between. CDR1 and CDR2 (germline): LGHNA, YSLEER. The DNA of the CDR3 is TGCGCCAGCAGCCAAGATACCCTAGGACAGCTACTCACAGATACGCAGTATTTT. Protein sequence: CASSQDTLGQLLTDTQYF.

The V call is TRBV25-1, the J call TRBJ2-5; 7 bases align to TRBD2. The better agreement between TRBJ2-7 and the DNA end casts doubt on the J call. Germline CDR1 reads MGHDK; CDR2 reads SYGVNS. This CDR3 contains 14 residues. In DNA form, the CDR3 reads TGTGCCAGCAGTGCCACGGGGGGAAACTACGAGCAGTACTTC. Amino acid sequence: CASSATGGNYEQYF.